A single sample is the source of the 12 T cell receptor beta chains below, sequenced in a study of cytomegalovirus exposure and HLA in healthy donors. The study ran its PCR with 60 Vbeta and 13 Jbeta primers. Clones were read by immunoSEQ multiplex PCR, and TCRdb kept only the in-frame ones, dropping some. Counted here are tens of thousands of clones, about 74% occurring once; the ten biggest clones make up roughly 16%. The sample was PBMCs. The receptor set was obtained from a woman in her forties or fifties in good health and CMV-seropositive.

CDR3 sequence reads: CASSPPTGTKNIQYF. CDR3 DNA sequence: TGTGCCAGCTCACCGCCCACAGGGACCAAAAACATTCAGTACTTC. This sequence joins TRBV18 and TRBJ2-4; D may be TRBD1 (6 bases). Trimming pared 3 bases from V and 2 bases from J, leaving 11 bases between. There are 15 residues in the CDR3. The germline gives CDR1 KGHSH, CDR2 LQKENI. The full variable domain, its missing parts supplied by reference TRBV18 and TRBJ2-4, is NAGVMQNPRHLVRRRGQEARLRCSPMKGHSHVYWYRQLPEEGLKFMVYLQKENIIDESGMPKERFSAEFPKEGPSILRIQQVVRGDSAAYFCASSPPTGTKNIQYFGAGTRLSVL.

V and J are TRBV7-9 and TRBJ2-3, with 12 nucleotides matching TRBD2. This CDR3 has 15 residues. Germline CDR1 is SEHNR and CDR2 is FQNEAQ (reference sequence). V lost 5 bases and J lost 6; bases outside the gene matches: 6. The CDR3 is CASSETSGSWDTQYF. As DNA, the CDR3 is TGTGCCAGCAGCGAGACTAGCGGGAGTTGGGATACGCAGTATTTT.

The chain couples TRBV30 to TRBJ1-1; the D is unclear. Per the germline V gene, CDR1 is GTSNPN and CDR2 is SVGIG (reference sequence). This CDR3 region has 13 residues. V lost 5 bases to trimming and J lost 1 base, with 11 bases between them. CDR3 sequence reads: CAWEAAGNTEAFF. CDR3 nucleotide sequence: TGTGCCTGGGAAGCAGCAGGGAACACTGAAGCTTTCTTT.

This clone was detected once. The rearrangement links TRBV29-1 to TRBJ2-2, with 14 bases matching TRBD2. Trimming at V came to 6 bases and at J to 5 bases, leaving 14 bases not matched to a gene. The CDR3 loop spans 18 amino acids. Germline CDR1 is SQVTM and CDR2 is ANQGSEA. The CDR3, as DNA: TGCAGCGTCGGCTCCCCGGGACTAGCGGGAGCGGGAACCGGGGAGCTGTTTTTT. Translated: CSVGSPGLAGAGTGELFF.

The genes are TRBV28 and TRBJ2-7; D might be TRBD1 (6 bases). Germline V gene sequence: CDR1 MDHEN, CDR2 SYDVKM. V lost 6 bases and J 3 bases, leaving 24 bases between the germline ends. The length of the CDR3 is 17 residues. The CDR3 DNA follows: TGTGCCAGCAGCACCCGGACAGCCAGCCTTTATTACTACGAGCAGTACTTC. This codes for CASSTRTASLYYYEQYF.

The V call is TRBV4-1, the J call TRBJ1-6; no firm D call. Germline V gene data show CDR1 as MGHRA and CDR2 as YSYEKL. Trimming cost V 6 bases and J 0 bases, with 12 bases left between them. This CDR3 has 16 amino acids. The CDR3, as DNA: TGCGCCAGCAGGAGTGGCGGTAGCTCCTATAATTCACCCCTCCACTTT. Residues: CASRSGGSSYNSPLHF.

V gene TRBV19 combines with J gene TRBJ1-2; tentative D call: TRBD1 (5 bases). The CDR3 consists of 14 residues. The ends were cut back, 3 bases at V and 2 bases at J, with 10 bases in the middle. Per the germline V gene, CDR1 is LNHDA and CDR2 is SQIVND (reference sequence). The chain's CDR3 is CASSIGAGNYGYTF. The CDR3 DNA is TGTGCCAGTAGTATTGGGGCCGGGAACTATGGCTACACCTTC.

The chain links TRBV21-1 to TRBJ2-7; the table's D call, TRBD1, has no DNA check behind it. TRBV21-1 is given as a pseudogene. CDR3 length: 18 residues. CDR3 residues: CASSMAHSTRRWSYEQYF. CDR3 bases: TGTGCCAGCAGCATGGCCCACAGCACCCGAAGATGGTCCTACGAGCAGTACTTC.

The chain has TRBV6-5 and TRBJ2-1; no definite D call. Germline V gives CDR1 MNHEY, CDR2 SVGAGI. The CDR3 extends over 10 amino acids. Trimming removed 6 bases from V and 5 bases from J, with 2 bases in between. CDR3 residues: CASSDNEQFF. The DNA for the CDR3 is TGTGCCAGCAGCGACAATGAGCAGTTCTTC.

V usage is TRBV5-8 and J usage is TRBJ2-1; D may be TRBD2 (6 bases). V was clipped by 0 bases and J by 1 base, with 11 bases between them. Per germline, CDR1 SGHTS and CDR2 YDEGEE. CDR3 size: 16 residues. DNA of the CDR3: TGTGCCAGCAGCTTGGCCTGGGGGGAGTCCTACAATGAGCAGTTCTTC. As protein: CASSLAWGESYNEQFF.

The rearrangement links TRBV7-9 to TRBJ1-2; 8 bases are a match to TRBD1. V trimming: 5 bases; J trimming: 2 bases; junction bases outside the gene matches: 7. The CDR3 contains 15 residues. The germline CDR1 and CDR2 sequences are SEHNR and FQNEAQ (reference sequence). CDR3 in amino acids: CASSHWTGINYGYTF. CDR3 nucleotides: TGTGCCAGCAGCCACTGGACAGGGATCAACTATGGCTACACCTTC.

This chain's CDR3 is CASSTGTSGYYEQYF. CDR3 coding DNA: TGTGCCAGCAGCACCGGGACTAGCGGATACTACGAGCAGTACTTC. This chain links TRBV28 with TRBJ2-7; 11 nucleotides agree with TRBD2. CDR1 is MDHEN and CDR2 is SYDVKM in the germline V gene. J gave up 3 bases and V 6 bases, and 7 bases lay outside the gene matches. The CDR3 is made up of 15 amino acids.